This TCR beta chain was recovered during a study of blood T cell repertoires in COVID-19. The method was immunoSEQ multiplex PCR; TCRdb's version includes in-frame clones alone and lacks a portion of them. Found here are tens of thousands of clones, 81% of them singletons; the top ten hold approximately 30%. The germline V gene has CDR1 MNHEY and CDR2 SVGAGI. The CDR3 contains 15 residues. Trimming cost V 1 base and J 7 bases, with 11 bases left between them. The receptor was derived from a woman aged 80 or over with active or convalescent COVID-19. This chain uses TRBV6-5 with TRBJ1-6, with a tentative D call TRBD1 (5 bases). Sample: peripheral blood. CDR3 in DNA: TGTGCCAGCAGTTACTTGCAGGGAGGAAATTCACCCCTCCACTTT. Residues: CASSYLQGGNSPLHF.